This T cell receptor beta chain emerged from a study of a mutant IDH1 vaccine in newly diagnosed glioma. Study overall: Onset of vaccination occurred 4-6 weeks following radiotherapy alone, or with temozolomide cycles. Most patients had radiochemotherapy with temozolomide before enrollment; others had one alone. Visit timing is recorded as week 35 for V12 and week 47 for V13.

Assay used: immunoSEQ multiplex PCR; TCRdb lists only in-frame clones, some missing. The sample holds about 84,000 clones, 80% to 90% seen once. The CDR3 is made up of 14 amino acids. V shed 3 bases and J shed 1 base, with 7 bases lying between them. The germline gives CDR1 SNHLY, CDR2 FYNNEI. The table lists this clone with a few counts. No antigen is known for it. Time point denoted: week 47, end of study. The study gave 300 ug of mutant IDH1 20-mer peptide per vaccine dose, with topical imiquimod. Those who donated had recent WHO grade 3 or 4 IDH1-mutant, ATRX-lost astrocytomas. The TCR comes from a man aged 40-55 years with glioma. This sample comprised PBMCs, obtained from a glioma patient whose treatment included an IDH1 peptide vaccine. The genes are TRBV2 and TRBJ1-5; D is perhaps TRBD1 (5 bases). The CDR3 loop reads CASSDRQSNQPQHF. As DNA, the CDR3 is TGTGCCAGCAGTGACCGACAGAGCAATCAGCCCCAGCATTTT.